This T cell receptor (beta chain) was sequenced for a study of monozygotic twins with inflammatory bowel disease. Addition of UMIs with a 6-nucleotide sample barcode was achieved by template switching. TCRdb reprocessed the 5' RACE reads, with one entry per CDR3 protein and no DNA. The sample totals about 160,000 distinct CDR3 sequences. Per the germline V gene, CDR1 is SGHNT and CDR2 is YYREEE (reference sequence). This CDR3 spans 13 amino acids. V usage is TRBV5-4 and J usage is TRBJ2-7; the TRBD1 assignment by TCRdb is unverifiable without DNA. The sample taken for sequencing was blood. The sequence was obtained from a human donor with ulcerative colitis or Crohn's disease, or a healthy co-twin of an affected twin (not recorded which). The CDR3 spells CASSRQGSYEQYF.